This paragraph covers one T cell receptor beta chain sequence. Antigen specificity is unknown. This sample stems from a study of T-cell memory formation after mild COVID-19. General study results and limits: Whether day 37 second-wave clones are SARS-CoV-2-specific was not confirmed. Pre-infection memory contained some responding clones, which suggested that cross-reactive memory had joined.

TCRdb reprocessed the 5' RACE reads with MiXCR, giving one entry per CDR3 protein. Among more than 350,000 distinct CDR3 sequences listed, roughly 15% were seen once. V lost 6 bases and J 0 bases, leaving 7 bases between the germline ends. The CDR3 totals 13 residues. The germline V gene encodes CDR1 ENHRY and CDR2 SYGVKD. The V gene is TRBV10-3, the J gene TRBJ2-3; weak D call: TRBD2 (6 bases). Sequencing was performed on PBMCs or a T cell subset sorted from them (not recorded which). The source is a man younger than 35 who had mild COVID-19 (a few samples of this study predate the infection). Cell type and time point are not known. In DNA form, the CDR3 reads TGTGCCATCAGGCGGGGAAGCACAGATACGCAGTATTTT. Translated: CAIRRGSTDTQYF.